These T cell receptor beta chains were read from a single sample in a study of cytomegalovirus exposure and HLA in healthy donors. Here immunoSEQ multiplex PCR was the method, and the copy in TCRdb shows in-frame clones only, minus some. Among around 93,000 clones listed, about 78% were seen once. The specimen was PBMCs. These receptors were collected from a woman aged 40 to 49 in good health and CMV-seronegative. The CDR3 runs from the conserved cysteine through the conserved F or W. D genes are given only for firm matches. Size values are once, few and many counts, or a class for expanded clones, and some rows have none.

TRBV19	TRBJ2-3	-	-	CASSISDTQYF	TGTGCCAGTAGTATCTCAGATACGCAGTATTTT
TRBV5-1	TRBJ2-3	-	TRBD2	CASSSGLAGGLPSTDTQYF	TGCGCCAGCAGTTCGGGACTAGCGGGAGGGTTACCTAGCACAGATACGCAGTATTTT
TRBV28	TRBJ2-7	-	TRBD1	CASSPPGQASYEQYF	TGTGCCAGCAGTCCTCCGGGACAGGCCTCCTACGAGCAGTACTTC
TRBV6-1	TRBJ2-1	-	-	CASSATGNKRDEQFF	TGTGCCAGCAGTGCGACAGGGAATAAGCGGGATGAGCAGTTCTTC
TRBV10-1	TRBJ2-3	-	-	CASSTGTDTQYF	TGCGCCAGCAGTACAGGGACAGATACGCAGTATTTT
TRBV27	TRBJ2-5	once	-	CASSLGLPGITETQYF	TGTGCCAGCAGTTTGGGTCTGCCGGGGATTACAGAGACCCAGTACTTC
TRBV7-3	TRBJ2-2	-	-	CASSFGEAANTGELFF	TGTGCCAGCAGCTTCGGGGAGGCAGCGAACACCGGGGAGCTGTTTTTT
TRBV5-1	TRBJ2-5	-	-	CASSPTPGKETQYF	TGCGCCAGCAGCCCGACCCCAGGGAAAGAGACCCAGTACTTC
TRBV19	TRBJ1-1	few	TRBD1	CASSIPGQGAEAFF	TGTGCCAGTAGTATTCCGGGACAGGGGGCTGAAGCTTTCTTT
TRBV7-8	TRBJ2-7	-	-	CASTRIGETYEQYF	TGTGCCAGCACCCGTATAGGGGAAACCTACGAGCAGTACTTC
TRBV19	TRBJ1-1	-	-	CASSTLAGQVDTEAFF	TGTGCCAGTAGTACCCTAGCCGGGCAGGTCGACACTGAAGCTTTCTTT
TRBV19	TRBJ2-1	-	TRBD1	CASSGDRGTSFWGNEQFF	TGTGCCAGTAGTGGGGACAGGGGGACCTCCTTTTGGGGTAATGAGCAGTTCTTC
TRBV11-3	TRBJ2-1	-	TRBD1	CASSLGPSGTGGWENEQFF	TGTGCCAGCAGCTTAGGGCCCTCCGGGACAGGAGGGTGGGAGAATGAGCAGTTCTTC
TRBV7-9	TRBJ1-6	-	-	CASSWVAGNSPLHF	TGTGCCAGCAGTTGGGTGGCGGGTAATTCACCCCTCCACTTT
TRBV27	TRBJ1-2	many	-	CASSSGVYGYTF	TGTGCCAGCAGTTCGGGGGTATATGGCTACACCTTC
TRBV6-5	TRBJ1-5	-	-	CASSVALGNQPQHF	TGTGCCAGCAGTGTGGCCCTTGGCAATCAGCCCCAGCATTTT
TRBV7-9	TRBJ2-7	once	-	CASSSPGRGRYEQYF	TGTGCCAGCAGCTCCCCGGGCCGGGGTCGCTACGAGCAGTACTTC
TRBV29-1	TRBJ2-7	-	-	CSVLRELVPSEQYF	TGCAGCGTCTTACGGGAGTTGGTCCCGAGCGAGCAGTACTTC
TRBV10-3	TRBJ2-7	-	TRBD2	CAISEGAGGGEQYF	TGTGCCATCAGTGAGGGAGCGGGAGGGGGCGAGCAGTACTTC
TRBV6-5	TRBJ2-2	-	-	CASRPSRGKVGELFF	TGTGCCAGCAGACCCTCTAGAGGGAAAGTCGGGGAGCTGTTTTTT
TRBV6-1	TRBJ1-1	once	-	CASRGTREAFF	TGTGCCAGCAGGGGGACTCGGGAAGCTTTCTTT
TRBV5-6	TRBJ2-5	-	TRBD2	CASSLLAGDGETQYF	TGTGCCAGCAGCTTACTAGCGGGAGATGGAGAGACCCAGTACTTC
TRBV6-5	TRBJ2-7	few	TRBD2	CASSTGTRGHDEQYF	TGTGCCAGCAGTACCGGGACTAGGGGCCATGACGAGCAGTACTTC
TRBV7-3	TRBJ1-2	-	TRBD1	CASSPGRGNEGYTF	TGTGCCAGCAGCCCTGGCAGGGGGAATGAGGGCTACACCTTC
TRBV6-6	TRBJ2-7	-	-	CASSPQPPARDEQYF	TGTGCCAGCAGCCCCCAGCCCCCGGCGAGGGACGAGCAGTACTTC
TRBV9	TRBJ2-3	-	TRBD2	CASSVLADGTDTQYF	TGTGCCAGCAGCGTCCTAGCGGATGGCACAGATACGCAGTATTTT
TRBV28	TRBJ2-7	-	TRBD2	CASSAEGTRAYEQYF	TGTGCCAGCAGTGCCGAAGGGACTAGGGCCTACGAGCAGTACTTC
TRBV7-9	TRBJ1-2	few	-	CASSPQGYGYTF	TGTGCCAGCAGCCCACAGGGTTATGGCTACACCTTC
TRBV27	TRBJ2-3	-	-	CASSLGRGDTQYF	TGTGCCAGCAGTTTAGGGCGGGGTGATACGCAGTATTTT
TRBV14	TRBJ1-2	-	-	CASSQAGQCGYTF	TGTGCCAGCAGCCAAGCAGGACAGTGTGGCTACACCTTC
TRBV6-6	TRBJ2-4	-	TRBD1	CASSGQGKNIQYF	TGTGCCAGCAGCGGACAGGGGAAAAACATTCAGTACTTC
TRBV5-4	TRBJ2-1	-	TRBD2	CASSWRLAGKENEQFF	TGTGCCAGCAGCTGGCGACTAGCGGGCAAGGAGAATGAGCAGTTCTTC